This T cell receptor beta chain was sequenced for a study of CD8 T cells in ankylosing spondylitis. Generation of TCR beta libraries employed quantitative 5'-RACE incorporating molecular barcodes. MiXCR, applied by TCRdb to the 5' RACE reads, yields one record per CDR3 protein. The table includes more than 150,000 distinct CDR3 sequences, over 10% detected once. CDR3 length: 13 amino acids. Germline CDR1 reads SGHDT; CDR2 reads YYEEEE. Trimming pared 1 base from V and 1 base from J, leaving 6 bases between. The study, taken as a whole, reports: What seemed typical of ankylosing spondylitis blood was a TCR beta motif built from under 10 highly homologous variants. Clones tied to disease were said to be significantly enriched in matched ankylosing spondylitis synovial fluid.

This clonotype appeared many times. Its antigen is undetermined. The TCR comes from a male donor with ankylosing spondylitis or in good health (not recorded which). Input material: blood, either unsorted or a sorted T cell fraction (not recorded which). The chain is built from TRBV5-6 and TRBJ2-7; D is unclear. As DNA, the CDR3 is TGTGCCAGCAGCTTGCTCTTGTCCTACGAGCAGTACTTC. Its translation is CASSLLLSYEQYF.